This T cell receptor beta chain is drawn from a study of CD8+ T cells in alopecia areata. The germline CDR1 and CDR2 sequences are SGHRS and YFSETQ. The CDR3 extends over 17 amino acids. V lost 4 bases to trimming and J lost 5 bases; unmatched junction nucleotides: 15. Following extraction, RNA underwent reverse transcription to cDNA, which served as the sequencing template. Using immunoSEQ multiplex PCR, the repertoire was profiled, and TCRdb retains in-frame clones only, with some absent. The table lists about 210,000 clones, 64% of them singletons. Treatment given: oral pan-JAK inhibitor, 5-10 mg twice daily.

The material was CD4+ T cells sorted from blood, obtained at week 4, from a patient treated with tofacitinib. The sequence derives from a human donor with alopecia areata. The chain combines TRBV5-1 with TRBJ2-5, with 9 bases aligning to TRBD2. Here the CDR3 reads CASSPGIAGARWETQYF. CDR3 bases: TGCGCCAGCAGCCCGGGAATAGCGGGGGCCCGGTGGGAGACCCAGTACTTC.